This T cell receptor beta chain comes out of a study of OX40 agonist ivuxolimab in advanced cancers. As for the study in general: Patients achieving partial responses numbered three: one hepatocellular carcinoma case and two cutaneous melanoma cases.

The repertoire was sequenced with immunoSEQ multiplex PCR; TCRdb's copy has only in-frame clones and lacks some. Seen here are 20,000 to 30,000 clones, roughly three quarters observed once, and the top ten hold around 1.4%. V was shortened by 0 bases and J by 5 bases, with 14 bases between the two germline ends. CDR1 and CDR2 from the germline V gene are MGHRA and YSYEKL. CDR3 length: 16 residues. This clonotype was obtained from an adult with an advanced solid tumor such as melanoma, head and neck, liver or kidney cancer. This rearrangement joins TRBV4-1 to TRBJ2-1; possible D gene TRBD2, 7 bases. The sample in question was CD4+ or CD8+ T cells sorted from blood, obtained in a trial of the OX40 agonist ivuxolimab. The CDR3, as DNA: TGCGCCAGCAGCCAAGAATTAGGGGGAGGGAACAATGAGCAGTTCTTC. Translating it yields CASSQELGGGNNEQFF.